A selection of T cell receptor beta chains follows, all from one sample in a study of memory CD4+ T cells and cytomegalovirus serostatus. Some clones are missing from TCRdb's copy, which holds only in-frame ones; the method was immunoSEQ multiplex PCR. Among 35,000 to 40,000 clones listed, 79% were seen once. The sample was memory CD4+ T cells from blood. The receptors were sampled from an adult in good health and CMV-seropositive. Both conserved end residues are part of each CDR3. The D gene is left open where the match is weak. Part of the rows lack a size; the others show once, few, many or a class for expanded clones.

>once|TRBJ2-7|TRBD2|TRBV6-5
TGTGCCAGCAGTCGGACTCCGGGGGGCTACGAGCAGTACTTC
CASSRTPGGYEQYF
>once|TRBJ2-1|NA|TRBV5-1
TGCGCCAGCAGAAGACGGGACGGTAGGGGGTTCTTC
CASRRRDGRGFF
>NA|TRBJ1-2|NA|TRBV5-1
TGCGCCAGCAGCTTGGGACCCTTC
CASSLGPF
>NA|TRBJ2-3|NA|TRBV7-2
TGTGCCAGCAGCTTAGGGGGCACTCACGGGGCAGATACGCAGTATTTT
CASSLGGTHGADTQYF
>NA|TRBJ1-5|NA|TRBV6-5
TGTGCCAGCAGGCGGACTTCGCTCGAGCCCCAGCATTTT
CASRRTSLEPQHF
>NA|TRBJ2-2|TRBD1|TRBV6-5
TGTGCCAGCAGTTCCGTACGGGACAGGGGAACCGGGGAGCTGTTTTTT
CASSSVRDRGTGELFF
>NA|TRBJ1-1|NA|TRBV4-3
TGCGCCAGCAGCGTGGAGGGCCAGAACACTGAAGCTTTCTTT
CASSVEGQNTEAFF
>NA|TRBJ2-1|NA|TRBV7-9
TGTGCCAGCAGCCCCCTCCGGGACACCCACTCCTACAATGAGCAGTTCTTC
CASSPLRDTHSYNEQFF
>NA|TRBJ2-1|TRBD2|TRBV27
TGTGCCAGCAATTCTGGTGGTTCGAGCGGGGGGACTCCCTACAATGAGCAGTTCTTC
CASNSGGSSGGTPYNEQFF
>NA|TRBJ2-1|NA|TRBV15
TGTGCCACCAGCAGAGACAGGGGCTTCGACAATGAGCAGTTCTTC
CATSRDRGFDNEQFF
>NA|TRBJ1-1|NA|TRBV14
TGTGCCAGCAGGACCCTAGGCACTGAAGCTTTCTTT
CASRTLGTEAFF
>once|TRBJ2-7|TRBD1|TRBV19
TGTGCCAGTAGTATACCACCGGGACAGGGGTCTACCTACGAGCAGTACTTC
CASSIPPGQGSTYEQYF
>NA|TRBJ1-1|NA|TRBV5-1
TGCGCCAGCAGCCCGGACAGAAGTAACACTGAAGCTTTCTTT
CASSPDRSNTEAFF
>NA|TRBJ1-2|TRBD1|TRBV11-2
TGTGCCAGCAGCCTCGGGACAGGCCGGAATGGCTACACCTTC
CASSLGTGRNGYTF
>NA|TRBJ1-2|NA|TRBV7-8
TGTGCCAGCAGCTTTGGGGCAGTCCATTCTGGCTACACCTTC
CASSFGAVHSGYTF
>NA|TRBJ2-7|TRBD1|TRBV18
TGTGCCAGCTCATTACAGGGGTCCGACGAGCAGTACTTC
CASSLQGSDEQYF
>NA|TRBJ1-6|TRBD1|TRBV5-1
TGCGCCAGCAGCTTGCGGGACAGGGCCTCACCCCTCCACTTT
CASSLRDRASPLHF
>NA|TRBJ1-2|NA|TRBV5-4
TGTGCCAGCAGCTTGGCGTACAGGGACGCCTATGGCTACACCTTC
CASSLAYRDAYGYTF
>NA|TRBJ1-2|NA|TRBV28
TGTGCCAGCAGTTTATATAGCCGAACAGCCTCGCGGGGCTACACCTTC
CASSLYSRTASRGYTF
>NA|TRBJ1-5|NA|TRBV10-2
TGCGCCAGCAGTGACACAGAACATCAGCCCCAGCATTTT
CASSDTEHQPQHF
>NA|TRBJ1-2|NA|TRBV6-1
TGTGCCAGCAGGGCCGGGCCCCAGGGGGGCTACACCTTC
CASRAGPQGGYTF
>NA|TRBJ2-1|NA|TRBV7-8
TGTGCCAGCAGCTTTGGGCTAACAAGTGAGCAGTTCTTC
CASSFGLTSEQFF
>NA|TRBJ2-2|TRBD1|TRBV19
TGTGCCAGTAGCCCCACCGGGACAGGGAACACCGGGGAGCTGTTTTTT
CASSPTGTGNTGELFF
>NA|TRBJ2-5|TRBD1|TRBV5-4
TGTGCCAGCAGCGCCCCAGGGGGCCGAGAGACCCAGTACTTC
CASSAPGGRETQYF
>NA|TRBJ1-1|NA|TRBV6-1
TGTGCCAGCAGGATTACAGGGTTGAACACTGAAGCTTTCTTT
CASRITGLNTEAFF
>NA|TRBJ2-3|NA|TRBV5-1
TGCGCCAGCAGCTTTGAGGGTGACGATACGCAGTATTTT
CASSFEGDDTQYF
>NA|TRBJ2-3|NA|TRBV6-1
TGTGCCAGCAGTGTGGGTCTAGCGCCGGATACGCAGTATTTT
CASSVGLAPDTQYF
>NA|TRBJ1-3|NA|TRBV29-1
TGCAGCACGCAGCTGCTCTCTGGAAACACCATATATTTT
CSTQLLSGNTIYF
>NA|TRBJ2-3|NA|TRBV7-3
TGTGCCAGCAGCCGTTCCCCGGCAGATACGCAGTATTTT
CASSRSPADTQYF
>NA|TRBJ2-5|NA|TRBV7-9
TGTGCCAGCAGCTTAAATCAAGAGACCCAGTACTTC
CASSLNQETQYF
>NA|TRBJ2-2|NA|TRBV2
TGTGCCAGCAGTTCCGGACGACCCGGGGAGCTGTTTTTT
CASSSGRPGELFF
>NA|TRBJ2-1|TRBD2|TRBV6-1
TGTGCCAGCAGTGAGTGGCGGGAGAGATACAATGAGCAGTTCTTC
CASSEWRERYNEQFF
>NA|TRBJ2-3|TRBD1|TRBV2
TGTGCCAGCAGCGACAGGGGCCTCACAGATACGCAGTATTTT
CASSDRGLTDTQYF
>NA|TRBJ2-2|NA|TRBV7-3
TGTGCCAGTCAGGGGTCAGGCACCGGGGAGCTGTTTTTT
CASQGSGTGELFF
>NA|TRBJ2-3|NA|TRBV5-1
TGCGCCAGCAGCCCCTCCGGGGATACGCAGTATTTT
CASSPSGDTQYF
>NA|TRBJ1-4|NA|TRBV5-6
TGTGCCAGCAGCTTTGGGCAGGGGTCTGAAAAACTGTTTTTT
CASSFGQGSEKLFF
>NA|TRBJ2-3|NA|TRBV4-2
TGTGCCAGCAGCCAAGCCGCTAGCACAGATACGCAGTATTTT
CASSQAASTDTQYF
>NA|TRBJ2-7|NA|TRBV7-2
TGTGCCAGCAGCCAGAGCTCCTACGAGCAGTACTTC
CASSQSSYEQYF
>NA|TRBJ1-2|NA|TRBV2
TGTGCCAGCAGTTTTTCGTACGCGGATGGCTACACCTTC
CASSFSYADGYTF
>NA|TRBJ2-5|NA|TRBV29-1
TGCAGCGTATTCCAAGAGACCCAGTACTTC
CSVFQETQYF
>NA|TRBJ1-4|NA|TRBV10-2
TGCGCCAGCAGGGGCTCCAGGGCGGATGAAAAACTGTTTTTT
CASRGSRADEKLFF
>NA|TRBJ2-3|NA|TRBV5-1
TGCGCCAGCAGCCCGGACACAGATACGCAGTATTTT
CASSPDTDTQYF
>NA|TRBJ2-2|TRBD1|TRBV7-3
TGTGCCAGCAGCAAAAACAGGGGGTCCGGGGAGCTGTTTTTT
CASSKNRGSGELFF
>once|TRBJ2-7|NA|TRBV7-2
TGTGCCAGCAGCTTGCAGGGTAGTAGTGGCGAGCAGTACTTC
CASSLQGSSGEQYF
>once|TRBJ1-1|NA|TRBV6-6
TGTGCCAGCAGTCAGGAGGGGTTAACTGAAGCTTTCTTT
CASSQEGLTEAFF
>NA|TRBJ2-1|TRBD1|TRBV5-1
TGCGCCAGCAGCTTGGACAGACAGGGGGCCCTAATTAGCTCCTACAATGAGCAGTTCTTC
CASSLDRQGALISSYNEQFF